The T cell receptor (beta chain) described here comes from a study of cytomegalovirus exposure and HLA in healthy donors (dated by TCRdb to between 2016 and 2019). Broadly, across the study: The 666 repertoires of the first cohort and the 120 or so validation repertoires were produced on the same platform, according to a later analysis. In addition to the first cohort of hundreds of subjects, a separate validation cohort of 120 different subjects was used. The aim of the study was to test whether cataloging public T cell receptors could identify signatures of past pathogen exposure. High-throughput TCR immunosequencing, statistical association of individual TCRs with disease status, and machine learning were combined to predict cytomegalovirus infection status.

Donors formed part of the validation cohort, which comprised approximately 130 subjects and was distinct from the first cohort of roughly 600 subjects. General study outcomes and caveats: The study listed 164 TCR beta chains as associated with cytomegalovirus. The classifier was reported to diagnose cytomegalovirus status with high specificity and sensitivity in both the original and validation cohorts. Subsequent analysis determined that TCRs grouped into clusters in the first cohort also showed a tendency toward co-occurrence across the approximately 120 validation repertoires, and 94% of cluster scores exceeded 0. It was suggested by the authors that the approach could potentially be generalized to other disease states and immunological phenotypes. The validation cohort had no HLA typing available for a later analysis, so co-occurrence within that cohort was assessed over all 110 or so repertoires. Across donors, most TCR sequences were observed very rarely, whereas some public TCRs were present in many individuals. A few of the identified cytomegalovirus-associated TCR beta chains were confirmed in vitro to be specific for cytomegalovirus antigens.

Libraries were made using the immunoSEQ multiplex PCR assay. For the original study's pipeline: A statistical classification framework was built to diagnose cytomegalovirus status from the catalog of TCR beta chain sequences. What TCRdb holds here is the immuneACCESS table cut down to in-frame rearrangements. Part of the clones is not present; checked against another copy, under half of the missing clones reflect an unresolved V gene, and the others are unexplained. V and J calls and clone size follow that table, whereas D and trimming were derived from the DNA. Counted in this sample were 43,000 or so clones; roughly 92% of them appeared once. Approximately 5.9% of the sample belongs to the ten largest clones. The sample holds one count of this clone. Its antigen is currently not known. Per-base quality was not reported, and no clone a single base away is much larger than it. Sequencing was done on a sample of PBMCs. The clonotype was recovered from a man younger than 30 in good health and CMV-seronegative.

The DNA sequence reads TGTGCCAGCAGCTTAATGGGACAGGGGGTCTACGAGCAGTACTTC. Its protein product is CASSLMGQGVYEQYF. The rearrangement joined TRBV11-2 to TRBJ2-7; TRBD1 fits 11 bases in the junction. The germline V gene provides CDR1 SGHAT and CDR2 FQNNGV. V ends up 2 bases short and J 3 bases short, with an unmatched junction base count of 3. Reading from cysteine to phenylalanine, the CDR3 counts 15 amino acids. CDR3 DNA only is kept here, 45 bases in frame from base 1. Supplemented by the reference TRBV11-2 and TRBJ2-7 proteins around the CDR3, the complete variable domain is EAGVAQSPRYKIIEKRQSVAFWCNPISGHATLYWYQQILGQGPKLLIQFQNNGVVDDSQLPKDRFSAERLKGVDSTLKIQPAKLEDSAVYLCASSLMGQGVYEQYFGPGTRLTVT.